This T cell receptor beta chain was recorded in a study of blood T cell repertoires in COVID-19. As for the study in general: Some COVID-19 samples were acute and others convalescent; all came from the United States, Italy and Spain.

Libraries were prepared by immunoSEQ multiplex PCR; TCRdb keeps only in-frame clonotypes and omits some of them. This sample has around 95,000 clones; 70% to 90% occur once, and the top ten carry 4.5% to 6.5%. Germline trimming cut 7 bases from V and 4 bases from J; bases unmatched to any gene: 6. The germline V gene has CDR1 MNHEY and CDR2 SVGAGI. The CDR3 is made up of 14 amino acids. The genes are TRBV6-5 and TRBJ2-1; TRBD2 matches at 8 bases. This TCR was sampled from a human donor in a cohort sampled during active COVID-19. Material for sequencing was peripheral blood. CDR3 sequence: CASKGTSGYNEQFF. The CDR3, as DNA: TGTGCCAGCAAAGGTACTAGCGGTTACAATGAGCAGTTCTTC.